These 30 T cell receptor beta chains originate from one sample sequenced in a study of T-cell reconstitution after alpha-beta-depleted transplantation in children. Unique molecular identifiers were incorporated during preparation of the TCRbeta library. TCRdb redid the calling of the PCR reads with MiXCR, one entry per CDR3 protein. The data contain about 350,000 distinct CDR3 sequences, 13% of them singletons. Sequenced here: PBMCs, sampled from the stem cell graft. All receptors derive from a human donor who donated a stem cell graft to a child with Fanconi anemia.

This clonotype was picked up a small number of times. The chain recombines TRBV6-1 with TRBJ2-7; 8 positions match TRBD1. CDR1 is MNHNS, CDR2 SASEGT, per germline. Trimming cost V 5 bases and J 7 bases; bases outside gene matches: 13. The CDR3 totals 15 residues. CDR3 sequence (DNA): TGTGCCAGCAGTCCAGGCGGCAGGGGGCGAAGGGAGCAGTACGTC. Translating gives CASSPGGRGRREQYV.

The CDR3 is CASSSYGKSNQPQHF. The CDR3 coding sequence is TGTGCCAGCAGCTCGTATGGAAAGAGCAATCAGCCCCAGCATTTT. The chain has TRBV7-9 and TRBJ1-5; D unclear. Trimming stripped 4 bases from V and 1 base from J, with 11 bases between. CDR3 length equals 15 residues. CDR1 is SEHNR, CDR2 FQNEAQ, per germline (reference sequence). The variable domain in full, completed from reference TRBV7-9 and TRBJ1-5, reads DTGVSQNPRHKITKRGQNVTFRCDPISEHNRLYWYRQTLGQGPEFLTYFQNEAQLEKSRLLSDRFSAERPKGSFSTLEIQRTEQGDSAMYLCASSSYGKSNQPQHFGDGTRLSIL.

This clonotype was observed at least ten times. The chain recombines TRBV11-2 with TRBJ2-2, with D perhaps being TRBD1 or TRBD2 (6 bases each). This CDR3 region has 17 residues. Germline V gene lookup returns CDR1 SGHAT and CDR2 FQNNGV. The V and J ends lost 3 bases and 0 bases respectively, with 14 bases between them. For the CDR3, the DNA is TGTGCCAGCAGCTTTGGCGCGGGACACCCGAACACCGGGGAGCTGTTTTTT. Amino acid sequence: CASSFGAGHPNTGELFF.

This clonotype was found a few times. The chain recombines TRBV10-3 with TRBJ1-1, with unresolved D. The germline V gene has CDR1 ENHRY and CDR2 SYGVKD. V dropped 2 bases and J dropped 4 bases, with 11 bases sitting between them. The CDR3 loop spans 14 amino acids. The CDR3 bases are TGTGCCATCAGTGAGAATGTAGGGCCCACTGAAGCTTTCTTT. This translates into CAISENVGPTEAFF.

This clonotype was counted between two and nine times. J is TRBJ2-2 and V is TRBV5-8; the D call may be TRBD1 or TRBD2 (5 bases each). Deletions cut 4 bases from V and 0 bases from J, with 13 bases between. This CDR3 spans 16 amino acids. Germline CDR1 is SGHTS and CDR2 is YDEGEE. The CDR3 is CASSIGTIANTGELFF. Here the CDR3 DNA reads TGTGCCAGCAGCATCGGGACCATCGCGAACACCGGGGAGCTGTTTTTT.

This clonotype was seen only a few times. The chain employs TRBV5-1 and TRBJ1-3, with D possibly being TRBD1 (5 bases). Per the germline V gene, CDR1 is SGHRS and CDR2 is YFSETQ. There are 17 residues in the CDR3. The V end lost 0 bases, the J end lost 0 bases, and 13 bases lay between the germline ends. The CDR3 DNA sequence: TGCGCCAGCAGCTTGGGCGGGACGGTTAGCTCTGGAAACACCATATATTTT. Translation gives CASSLGGTVSSGNTIYF.

V usage is TRBV5-1 and J usage is TRBJ1-5; possibly TRBD1 for D (5 bases). The CDR3 is 15 residues long. V dropped 0 bases and J dropped 7 bases, with 14 bases sitting between them. Germline CDR1 reads SGHRS; CDR2 reads YFSETQ. The CDR3 region has the DNA TGCGCCAGCAGCTTGGGGCCAGGGCTCGGACAGCCCCAGCATTTT. It codes for CASSLGPGLGQPQHF.

This clonotype was seen a handful of times. The chain couples TRBV19 to TRBJ1-2; D gene ambiguous. The CDR3 is made up of 15 amino acids. The germline CDR1 and CDR2 sequences are LNHDA and SQIVND (reference sequence). V was clipped by 3 bases and J by 6 bases, with 17 bases between them. CDR3 coding DNA: TGTGCCAGTAGTATTCAAGAGGGTGGGATGGATGGCTACACCTTC. Amino acids: CASSIQEGGMDGYTF.

This clonotype appeared many times. The V gene is TRBV6-5, the J gene TRBJ2-4; the D call may be TRBD1 or TRBD2 (5 bases each). Germline CDR1 is MNHEY and CDR2 is SVGAGI. The length of the CDR3 is 17 residues. Deletions cut 0 bases from V and 3 bases from J, with 15 bases between. The CDR3 sequence is CASSYSAQGVGKNIQYF. The CDR3 nucleotides are TGTGCCAGCAGTTACTCTGCCCAGGGAGTGGGCAAAAACATTCAGTACTTC.

The V and J genes are TRBV12-3 or TRBV12-4 and TRBJ2-6; TRBD2 matches 8 bases. V shed 2 bases, J shed 2 bases, and the junction held 5 bases outside the gene matches. CDR3 length equals 17 residues. CDR3 coding DNA: TGTGCCAGCAGTTTACTTTCGGGAGGGACTGGGGCCAACGTCCTGACTTTC. Amino acid sequence: CASSLLSGGTGANVLTF.

This clonotype was seen at least ten times. The genes are TRBV2 and TRBJ2-7, with D perhaps TRBD2 (6 bases). In germline, CDR1 is SNHLY, CDR2 FYNNEI. This CDR3 contains 13 residues. The germline V and J ends were trimmed by 8 bases and 1 base, with 12 bases remaining between them. Written as DNA, the CDR3 is TGTGCCAGCTTGCGGGGTGTATCCTACGAGCAGTACTTC. Its protein is CASLRGVSYEQYF.

A few counts support this clonotype. This rearrangement joins TRBV2 to TRBJ1-2; the match to TRBD1 covers 9 bases. CDR1 is SNHLY, CDR2 FYNNEI, per germline. CDR3 length: 15 amino acids. J gave up 3 bases and V 4 bases, and 6 bases lay outside the gene matches. The CDR3 is CASSGDRDAYYGYTF. The CDR3 DNA sequence: TGTGCCAGCAGTGGGGACAGGGATGCCTACTATGGCTACACCTTC.

This clonotype has ten or more counts. The genes are TRBV4-3 and TRBJ2-3; perhaps TRBD2 as D (5 bases). Germline CDR1 reads LGHNA; CDR2 reads YSLEER. This CDR3 spans 15 amino acids. V dropped 0 bases and J dropped 4 bases, with 11 bases sitting between them. CDR3 sequence (DNA): TGCGCCAGCAGCCAAGATCTTGGTAGCGCAGATACGCAGTATTTT. It translates to CASSQDLGSADTQYF.

This clonotype has more than one count but fewer than ten. The V and J genes are TRBV7-2 and TRBJ1-6; tentative D call: TRBD1 (6 bases). Trimming left V 1 base short and J 9 bases short, with 10 bases between. Germline V gene lookup returns CDR1 SGHTA and CDR2 FQGNSA. The length of the CDR3 is 14 residues. For the CDR3, the DNA is TGTGCCAGCAGCTTAGGGGGGCTAGGTTCACCCCTCCACTTT. It codes for CASSLGGLGSPLHF.

This clonotype turned up a few times. At one of its ends the junction is not consistent with the germline gene, which may arise from a read error. The CDR3 here is CASSDDYFAVLF. The CDR3 region has the DNA TGTGCCAGTAGTGATGACTACTTTGCAGTTCTCTTC. This chain links TRBV19 with TRBJ2-1; tentatively, D is TRBD2 (5 bases). Germline V gene data show CDR1 as LNHDA and CDR2 as SQIVND (reference sequence). This CDR3 region has 12 residues.

This chain connects TRBV7-9 to TRBJ1-2, with TRBD1 as a possible D gene (5 bases). The CDR3 contains 15 residues. In germline, CDR1 is SEHNR, CDR2 FQNEAQ (reference sequence). V was cut by 2 bases and J by 4 bases, with 14 bases left in between. For the CDR3, the DNA is TGTGCCAGCAGCTTAACCCGGTCGACAGTCTATGGCTACACCTTC. It is translated as CASSLTRSTVYGYTF.

The chain employs TRBV20-1 and TRBJ2-5; 8 nucleotides align to TRBD2. The CDR3 is 12 amino acids. Germline CDR1 and CDR2: DFQATT and SNEGSKA (reference sequence). Losses at the gene ends were 6 bases for V and 5 bases for J; bases not matched to a gene: 5. CDR3 nucleotides: TGCAGTGCCGGGGGGGCGGGGGAGACCCAGTACTTC. It specifies CSAGGAGETQYF.

CDR3 coding DNA: TGTGCCAGCAGCTTAGCGCGCAGGTCCGGCGGCTACACCTTC. Its translation is CASSLARRSGGYTF. The gene calls are TRBV7-2 and TRBJ1-2, with D unresolved. CDR3 length equals 14 residues. Looked up from germline, CDR1 is SGHTA and CDR2 is FQGNSA. Deletions cut 0 bases from V and 8 bases from J, with 13 bases between.

This clonotype was counted ten times or more. V and J are TRBV24-1 and TRBJ2-3; TRBD1 aligns across 7 bases. The CDR3 consists of 17 residues. The junction had 11 bases not matched to a gene; V was cut back by 4 bases and J by 2 bases. Germline lookup yields CDR1 KGHDR and CDR2 SFDVKD. The CDR3 sequence: CATSDPESGQFTDTQYF. DNA of the CDR3: TGTGCCACCAGTGACCCAGAATCGGGACAGTTCACAGATACGCAGTATTTT.

This rearrangement joins TRBV6-2 or TRBV6-3 to TRBJ1-2, with TRBD1 as a possible D gene (6 bases). The V gene's germline CDR1 is MNHEY and CDR2 SVGEGT. Trimming cost V 3 bases and J 4 bases, with 15 bases left between them. The length of the CDR3 is 15 residues. CDR3 loop: CASSYSLDSLYGYTF. The CDR3, as DNA: TGTGCCAGCAGTTATTCCTTGGACAGTCTCTATGGCTACACCTTC.

This clonotype was recorded a few times. The chain couples TRBV4-2 to TRBJ2-3; TRBD2 agrees at 9 bases. With 5 bases clipped from V and 1 base from J, the junction kept 4 bases outside the gene matches. The CDR3 sequence is 15 residues long. The germline V gene has CDR1 LGHNA and CDR2 YNFKEQ. The CDR3: CASSARLAGTDTQYF. CDR3 nucleotide sequence: TGTGCCAGCAGCGCTCGACTAGCGGGCACAGATACGCAGTATTTT.

The chain combines TRBV5-1 with TRBJ2-5, with D possibly being TRBD2 (5 bases). The CDR3 runs to 14 residues. Germline CDR1 reads SGHRS; CDR2 reads YFSETQ. Trimming took 4 bases from V and 2 from J, leaving 12 bases between them. CDR3 amino acids: CASSIEGAQETQYF. The CDR3 bases are TGCGCCAGCAGCATCGAGGGAGCTCAAGAGACCCAGTACTTC.

This clonotype was found many times. J is TRBJ2-5 and V is TRBV5-1, with a possible D match to TRBD1 (7 bases). The CDR3 length is 15 residues. The ends were cut back, 1 base at V and 3 bases at J, with 13 bases in the middle. The V gene's germline CDR1 is SGHRS and CDR2 YFSETQ. The CDR3 protein is CASSLFQGGEETQYF. The CDR3 coding sequence is TGCGCCAGCAGCTTGTTCCAGGGGGGAGAAGAGACCCAGTACTTC. Supplemented by reference TRBV5-1 and TRBJ2-5, the full variable domain reads KAGVTQTPRYLIKTRGQQVTLSCSPISGHRSVSWYQQTPGQGLQFLFEYFSETQRNKGNFPGRFSGRQFSNSRSEMNVSTLELGDSALYLCASSLFQGGEETQYFGPGTRLLVL.

The chain recombines TRBV10-3 with TRBJ2-5; 8 bases align to TRBD2. The germline V gene has CDR1 ENHRY and CDR2 SYGVKD. V shed 0 bases and J 5 bases; nucleotides not matched to a gene: 8. The CDR3 is 16 amino acids. The CDR3 spells CAISESETSEGETQYF. DNA for the CDR3: TGTGCCATCAGTGAGTCGGAGACTAGCGAGGGGGAGACCCAGTACTTC.

This clonotype came up a few times. This chain connects TRBV3-1 to TRBJ2-3; 7 bases fit TRBD1. Losses at the gene ends were 2 bases for V and 6 bases for J; bases not matched to a gene: 11. The germline gives CDR1 LGHDT, CDR2 YNNKEL (reference sequence). The CDR3 totals 16 residues. The CDR3 region has the DNA TGTGCCAGCAGCCAAAAAACGAGGGGCAGGGGGGATACGCAGTATTTT. This sequence encodes CASSQKTRGRGDTQYF.

This clonotype was found a few times. The chain has TRBV9 and TRBJ2-1; 8 bases fit TRBD2. This CDR3 comprises 15 residues. V dropped 3 bases and J dropped 6; count of bases not matched to a gene: 8. In germline, CDR1 is SGDLS, CDR2 YYNGEE. DNA of the CDR3: TGTGCCAGCAGCGCCGCCGGGAGGGCCTTCAATGAGCAGTTCTTC. This gives the protein CASSAAGRAFNEQFF.

This clonotype has just a few counts. The chain couples TRBV7-9 to TRBJ2-1, with 8 bases that match TRBD1. This CDR3 spans 17 amino acids. Losses at the gene ends were 5 bases for V and 6 bases for J; bases not matched to a gene: 15. The germline V gene encodes CDR1 SEHNR and CDR2 FQNEAQ (reference sequence). The CDR3 nucleotides are TGTGCCAGCAGCCCCCGACAGGGGACGGGCTTCCTCAATGAGCAGTTCTTC. Its protein product is CASSPRQGTGFLNEQFF.

This clonotype was observed at least ten times. The V and J genes are TRBV20-1 and TRBJ2-4, with D perhaps TRBD1 or TRBD2 (5 bases each). Trimming cost V 5 bases and J 0 bases, with 11 bases left between them. Germline V CDR1 and CDR2: DFQATT, SNEGSKA (reference sequence). The CDR3 runs to 14 residues. CDR3: CSARGDGAKNIQYF. DNA for the CDR3: TGCAGTGCTCGAGGGGACGGAGCCAAAAACATTCAGTACTTC.

This clonotype was detected ten times or more. The rearrangement uses TRBV28 and TRBJ1-5; D call uncertain. The CDR3 consists of 15 residues. The V gene lost 5 bases and the J gene lost 6 bases, with 17 bases spanning the gap. Germline V gives CDR1 MDHEN, CDR2 SYDVKM. The CDR3 region is CASSPPGGGGQPQHF. The CDR3 region has the DNA TGTGCCAGCAGTCCCCCGGGAGGAGGTGGTCAGCCCCAGCATTTT.

The rearrangement uses TRBV20-1 and TRBJ1-1, with D possibly being TRBD1 (6 bases). Trimming removed 6 bases from V and 1 base from J, with 9 bases in between. In germline, CDR1 is DFQATT, CDR2 SNEGSKA (reference sequence). This CDR3 has 12 residues. Written as DNA, the CDR3 is TGCAGTGCCAAAGGGGGGAACACTGAAGCTTTCTTT. The encoded protein is CSAKGGNTEAFF.